Listed below are T cell receptor beta chains from one sample, sequenced in a study of blood T cells in healthy people across ages. TCRdb independently ran MiXCR on the 5' RACE reads; one entry per CDR3 protein. There are about 1.1 million distinct CDR3 sequences in the sample; around two fifths occur only once, and less than 15% lies in the top ten. Sample: blood. These receptor sequences come from a man aged 18 to 29 in good health. Both conserved end residues are part of each CDR3. A D gene is named only where the DNA matches it firmly. Clone size is not always given. Where it is, it says once, few, many or a class for expanded clones.

abundance,j_gene,d_gene,v_gene,CDR3nt,CDR3aa
few,TRBJ2-1,TRBD2,TRBV10-3,TGTGCCATCAGTACCCCGGGACTAGCGGGGGGAAGCTCCTACAATGAGCAGTTCTTC,CAISTPGLAGGSSYNEQFF
once,TRBJ2-2,.,TRBV2,TGTGCCAGCAGTGAAGGGGGCAGATGGACCGGGGAGCTGTTTTTT,CASSEGGRWTGELFF
.,TRBJ2-7,.,TRBV6-2/TRBV6-3,TGTGCCAGCAGAGACCCCGGCGTCGAGCAGTACTTC,CASRDPGVEQYF
.,TRBJ1-2,.,TRBV6-5,TGTGCCAGCAGTTACTTCTGGGCACCTGGGGACTATGGCTACACCTTC,CASSYFWAPGDYGYTF
.,TRBJ1-1,.,TRBV4-3,TGCGCCAGCAGCCGATTGGGGGGACGGGAGAGTGAAGCTTTCTTT,CASSRLGGRESEAFF
few,TRBJ1-4,.,TRBV7-8,TGTGCCAGCAGCGCACAGGGACCATATGAAAAACTGTTTTTT,CASSAQGPYEKLFF
few,TRBJ2-5,.,TRBV12-3/TRBV12-4,TGTGCCAGCAGTCCTACTTACGAGACCCAGTACTTC,CASSPTYETQYF
.,TRBJ2-6,.,TRBV27,TGTGCCAGCAGTGAGATACAGGGACCCGGGGCCAACGTCCTGACTTTC,CASSEIQGPGANVLTF
.,TRBJ1-5,.,TRBV20-1,TGCAGTGCTAGTACGGACACCAATCAGCCCCAGCATTTT,CSASTDTNQPQHF
.,TRBJ2-3,TRBD1,TRBV4-2,TGTGCCAGCAGCCAGGGCCGCGCAGGGGGAGCAGATACGCAGTATTTT,CASSQGRAGGADTQYF
few,TRBJ1-5,.,TRBV20-1,TGCAGTGCCAAGGGATTTAGCAATCAGCCCCAGCATTTT,CSAKGFSNQPQHF
.,TRBJ2-3,TRBD2,TRBV5-1,TGCGCCAGCAGCTTGGTTGGTGCGGGGGGGCTCCAATTCACAGATACGCAGTATTTT,CASSLVGAGGLQFTDTQYF
few,TRBJ1-2,.,TRBV7-9,TGTGCCAGCAGCTTAGGGGCAGGAGTTACAACTAACTATGGCTACACCTTC,CASSLGAGVTTNYGYTF
.,TRBJ2-7,.,TRBV3-1,TGTGCCAGCAGCCAGTCACCCAGCCCCCAGCAGTACTTC,CASSQSPSPQQYF
.,TRBJ1-5,.,TRBV4-2,TGTGCCAGCAGCCAAGAAGGGAATCTTGGTCAGCCCCAGCATTTT,CASSQEGNLGQPQHF
.,TRBJ2-5,.,TRBV4-1,TGCGCCAGCAGCCAGGGTCCTCCCTTCCGGGGGGCTCAAGAGACCCAGTACTTC,CASSQGPPFRGAQETQYF
.,TRBJ2-1,TRBD2,TRBV29-1,TGCAGCGTTGAAACGGGGGGTGAGCAGTTCTTC,CSVETGGEQFF
once,TRBJ1-3,TRBD1,TRBV20-1,TGCAGTGGACTACAGGGGTCCTCTGGAAACACCATATATTTT,CSGLQGSSGNTIYF
.,TRBJ1-6,TRBD1,TRBV9,TGTGCCAGCAGCGTAGGTAGCGGACAGGGGAGGTCACCCCTCCACTTT,CASSVGSGQGRSPLHF
few,TRBJ2-4,TRBD1,TRBV20-1,TGCAGTGCCCGGGACAGGGCTGGAACCAAAAACATTCAGTACTTC,CSARDRAGTKNIQYF
few,TRBJ1-2,TRBD1,TRBV5-6,TGTGCCAGCAGTCCCGGGACAGGGCCCTATGGCTACACCTTC,CASSPGTGPYGYTF
few,TRBJ2-3,.,TRBV6-6,TGTGCCAGCAGCCACGACCAGGGATTCACAGATACGCAGTATTTT,CASSHDQGFTDTQYF
.,TRBJ2-7,.,TRBV6-2/TRBV6-3,TGTGCCAGCAGTTACGCAGACAACAATGAGCAGTACTTC,CASSYADNNEQYF
.,TRBJ2-5,.,TRBV5-1,TGCGCCAGCAGCTTGGGTCCGGCAGACAATGAGCAGTACTTC,CASSLGPADNEQYF
.,TRBJ2-1,.,TRBV10-3,TGTGCCATCAACCCAGGACTAGAGCAGTTCTTC,CAINPGLEQFF
.,TRBJ1-1,.,TRBV6-1,TGTGCCAGCAGGGGGCCGCGAAATTCTGAAGCTTTCTTT,CASRGPRNSEAFF